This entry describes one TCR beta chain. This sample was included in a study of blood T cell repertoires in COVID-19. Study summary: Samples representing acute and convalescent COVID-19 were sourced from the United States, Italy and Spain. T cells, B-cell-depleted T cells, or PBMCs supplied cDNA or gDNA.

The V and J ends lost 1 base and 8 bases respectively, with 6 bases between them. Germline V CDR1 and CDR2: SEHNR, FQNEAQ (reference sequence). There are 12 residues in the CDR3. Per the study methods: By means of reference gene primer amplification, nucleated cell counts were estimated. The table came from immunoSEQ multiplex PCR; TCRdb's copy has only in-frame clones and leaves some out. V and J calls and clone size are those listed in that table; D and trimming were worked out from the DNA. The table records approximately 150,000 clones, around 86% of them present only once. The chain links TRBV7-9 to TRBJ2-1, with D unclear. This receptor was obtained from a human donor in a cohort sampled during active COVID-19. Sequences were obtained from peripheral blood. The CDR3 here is CASSLVVYEQFF. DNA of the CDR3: TGTGCCAGCAGCTTAGTAGTTTATGAGCAGTTCTTC.